The next 22 T cell receptor beta chains were all read from a single sample in a study of T cell responses to AZD1222 COVID-19 vaccine (dated by TCRdb to the early 2020s). The library relied on the immunoSEQ multiplex PCR assay. The table was pulled from immuneACCESS by TCRdb, which kept in-frame rearrangements only. Such tables lose some clones; where checked, under half of the loss comes from unresolved V genes, and the rest has no known cause. The sample contains about 100,000 clones, 75% to 95% of them found a single time. The biggest ten clones account for 5.5% to 7% of the sample. The time point label on this specimen signifies: about 28 days (+/-7) after the second vaccine dose. The material was peripheral blood, obtained 28 days after the second AZD1222 dose. These receptors originate from an adult who received the AZD1222 COVID-19 vaccine.

V is TRBV7-9 and J is TRBJ2-2; 16 bases are a match to TRBD2. The V gene's germline CDR1 is SEHNR and CDR2 FQNEAQ (reference sequence). The CDR3 consists of 18 residues. V dropped 4 bases and J dropped 6; count of bases not matched to a gene: 8. The DNA for the CDR3 is TGTGCCAGCAGCTCGCCGGGACTAGCGGGGGGGCAAGCCGGGGAGCTGTTTTTT. Amino acids: CASSSPGLAGGQAGELFF. The variable domain in full, with the rest retrieved from reference TRBV7-9 and TRBJ2-2, is DTGVSQNPRHKITKRGQNVTFRCDPISEHNRLYWYRQTLGQGPEFLTYFQNEAQLEKSRLLSDRFSAERPKGSFSTLEIQRTEQGDSAMYLCASSSPGLAGGQAGELFFGEGSRLTVL.

The chain links TRBV7-2 to TRBJ1-3, with 7 bases that match TRBD1. Unmatched junction bases numbered 1, after V lost 2 bases and J lost 0 bases. The CDR3 has 15 residues. Germline CDR1 and CDR2: SGHTA and FQGNSA. The CDR3 DNA is TGTGCCAGCAGCTTAACAGGGGACTCTGGAAACACCATATATTTT. The encoded protein is CASSLTGDSGNTIYF.

The chain links TRBV27 to TRBJ1-2; weak D call: TRBD1 (5 bases). The CDR3 covers 14 residues. V was cut by 1 base and J by 5 bases, with 11 bases left in between. Germline V CDR1 and CDR2: MNHEY, SMNVEV (reference sequence). The CDR3 nucleotides are TGTGCCAGCAGTTTATTGGGGAGGGGTTATGGCTACACCTTC. It codes for CASSLLGRGYGYTF.

V usage is TRBV3-1 (or the pseudogene TRBV3-2) and J usage is TRBJ2-7; a weak D match, TRBD2 (5 bases). The germline V gene has CDR1 LGHDT and CDR2 YNNKEL (reference sequence). This CDR3 has 14 amino acids. V lost 6 bases, J lost 1 base, and 13 bases lay in between. CDR3 nucleotides: TGTGCCAGCAGTGAGGGTCGAGGGTCCTACGAGCAGTACTTC. It translates to CASSEGRGSYEQYF.

This rearrangement joins TRBV18 to TRBJ2-1, with TRBD2 matching 11 bases. After removal of 4 bases from V and 3 bases from J, the junction contained 2 bases not matched to a gene. Germline values: CDR1 KGHSH, CDR2 LQKENI. This CDR3 spans 15 amino acids. The CDR3 sequence: CASSLGLAGYNEQFF. CDR3 sequence (DNA): TGTGCCAGCTCACTTGGACTAGCGGGCTACAATGAGCAGTTCTTC.

This clone showed up just once. The chain uses TRBV6-5 and TRBJ2-7; 10 nucleotides line up with TRBD1. The V segment lost 5 bases and the J segment 7 bases; nucleotides outside the gene matches: 8. This CDR3 region has 14 residues. Germline V CDR1 and CDR2: MNHEY, SVGAGI. In DNA form, the CDR3 reads TGTGCCAGCAGTCCCCGGGACAGGGGTGATGAGCAGTACTTC. Its translation is CASSPRDRGDEQYF.

The chain couples TRBV19 to TRBJ1-5; D unresolved. Germline loops: CDR1 LNHDA, CDR2 SQIVND (reference sequence). This CDR3 region has 17 residues. V lost 3 bases to trimming and J lost 0 bases, with 15 bases between them. The CDR3 DNA follows: TGTGCCAGTAGTATTACCGTTCGGCAGCGTAGCAATCAGCCCCAGCATTTT. Encoded protein: CASSITVRQRSNQPQHF.

The chain couples TRBV19 to TRBJ1-1; 7 bases are a match to TRBD1. V trimming: 4 bases; J trimming: 4 bases; junction bases outside the gene matches: 3. In germline, CDR1 is LNHDA, CDR2 SQIVND (reference sequence). This CDR3 comprises 13 residues. The chain's CDR3 is CASSTGGSTEAFF. The CDR3 DNA reads as TGTGCCAGTAGTACAGGGGGGAGCACTGAAGCTTTCTTT.

This rearrangement joins TRBV7-6 to TRBJ2-3; D tentatively fits TRBD1 or TRBD2 (5 bases each). CDR3 size: 16 residues. Between the trimmed V and J ends, which lost 1 base and 6 bases, there was a span of 17 bases. Germline CDR1 is SGHVS and CDR2 is FNYEAQ. The CDR3 sequence is CASSLELRGGHDTQYF. The CDR3 nucleotides are TGTGCCAGCAGCTTAGAATTGAGGGGTGGTCACGATACGCAGTATTTT.

The chain recombines TRBV5-4 with TRBJ2-3, with D tentatively TRBD2 (7 bases). The CDR3 runs 18 residues. The V end lost 0 bases, the J end lost 4 bases, and 21 bases lay between the germline ends. CDR1 is SGHNT and CDR2 is YYREEE in the germline V gene (reference sequence). As DNA, the CDR3 is TGTGCCAGCAGCTTGGCACGCCTGGCGGGGGCATCGTCAGATACGCAGTATTTT. It specifies CASSLARLAGASSDTQYF.

V usage is TRBV5-6 and J usage is TRBJ2-7; a possible D gene is TRBD2 (5 bases). The CDR3 has 12 residues. Germline V gene lookup returns CDR1 SGHDT and CDR2 YYEEEE. V was shortened by 0 bases and J by 7 bases, with 8 bases between the two germline ends. In DNA form, the CDR3 reads TGTGCCAGCAGCTTGGAAGCGGTAGAGCAGTACTTC. Amino acids: CASSLEAVEQYF. Complete variable domain (other parts from reference TRBV5-6 and TRBJ2-7): DAGVTQSPTHLIKTRGQQVTLRCSPKSGHDTVSWYQQALGQGPQFIFQYYEEEERQRGNFPDRFSGHQFPNYSSELNVNALLLGDSALYLCASSLEAVEQYFGPGTRLTVT.

The V call is TRBV18, the J call TRBJ2-7; D might be TRBD2 (6 bases). The CDR3 sequence is 14 residues long. V was cut by 2 bases and J by 5 bases, with 13 bases left in between. CDR1 and CDR2 (germline): KGHSH, LQKENI. The CDR3 is CASSPRPSVDEQYF. The CDR3 DNA sequence: TGTGCCAGCTCACCAAGGCCTAGCGTCGACGAGCAGTACTTC.

This clone has only a few counts. V gene TRBV29-1 combines with J gene TRBJ2-2, with D perhaps TRBD1 (6 bases). The ends were cut back, 3 bases at V and 5 bases at J, with 7 bases in the middle. Germline V gives CDR1 SQVTM, CDR2 ANQGSEA. The CDR3 contains 12 residues. The CDR3 nucleotides are TGCAGCGTTGAGGGGGCTACCGGGGAGCTGTTTTTT. This sequence encodes CSVEGATGELFF.

The chain recombines TRBV28 with TRBJ1-5; D may be TRBD1 (5 bases). Germline V gives CDR1 MDHEN, CDR2 SYDVKM. V lost 6 bases and J lost 11, with 17 bases in between. The CDR3 covers 13 residues. CDR3 DNA: TGTGCCAGCAGCCCCCTCCGGGGGGGGACCCAGCATTTT. This translates into CASSPLRGGTQHF.

The chain combines TRBV7-8 with TRBJ2-1, with D maybe TRBD2 (6 bases). This CDR3 is 13 amino acids long. CDR1 SGHVS and CDR2 FQNEAQ come from the germline V gene. V was clipped by 6 bases and J by 6 bases, with 12 bases between them. CDR3 in DNA: TGTGCCAGCAGTCTAGCGTTGCCCAATGAGCAGTTCTTC. This translates into CASSLALPNEQFF.

The rearrangement links TRBV2 to TRBJ1-4, with D possibly being TRBD1 (6 bases). This CDR3 has 18 amino acids. Germline values: CDR1 SNHLY, CDR2 FYNNEI. Trimming stripped 7 bases from V and 0 bases from J, with 21 bases between. The CDR3 DNA sequence: TGTGCCAGCAACGGGCGGGGGCTGCCCCCTTCAACTAATGAAAAACTGTTTTTT. As protein: CASNGRGLPPSTNEKLFF.

This sequence joins TRBV11-2 and TRBJ2-7, with D perhaps being TRBD1 or TRBD2 (5 bases each). V lost 4 bases and J lost 7, with 20 bases in between. Germline V gives CDR1 SGHAT, CDR2 FQNNGV. The CDR3 consists of 15 residues. The DNA of the CDR3 is TGTGCCAGCAGCTATCGCCCGGGGCAGGTGAGGGAGCAGTACTTC. It is translated as CASSYRPGQVREQYF.

This clone has just a few counts. The rearrangement uses TRBV10-1 and TRBJ2-1; 11 positions match TRBD2. The germline CDR1 and CDR2 sequences are WNHNN and SYGVQD (reference sequence). CDR3 size: 15 residues. V was clipped by 3 bases and J by 3 bases; unmatched bases: 1. The CDR3 spells CASSDTSGGYNEQFF. The CDR3 DNA is TGCGCCAGCAGTGACACTAGCGGGGGCTACAATGAGCAGTTCTTC.

This clone came up once. V gene TRBV6-5 combines with J gene TRBJ2-5; D is ambiguous. Looked up from germline, CDR1 is MNHEY and CDR2 is SVGAGI. The CDR3 loop spans 13 amino acids. The V end lost 6 bases, the J end lost 5 bases, and 13 bases lay between the germline ends. This CDR3 reads CASRPTFRETQYF. DNA of the CDR3: TGTGCCAGCAGGCCGACATTTAGGGAGACCCAGTACTTC.

The V gene is TRBV25-1, the J gene TRBJ1-1; no clear D. CDR3 length equals 14 residues. Germline values: CDR1 MGHDK, CDR2 SYGVNS. V was trimmed by 6 bases and J by 5 bases, leaving 16 bases between them. The CDR3 sequence: CASSDSKGRTEAFF. CDR3 DNA: TGTGCCAGCAGCGATTCAAAGGGAAGGACTGAAGCTTTCTTT.

V and J are TRBV19 and TRBJ2-3, with 8 bases fitting TRBD2. Germline CDR1 and CDR2: LNHDA and SQIVND (reference sequence). V shed 3 bases, J shed 4 bases, and the junction held 0 bases outside the gene matches. This CDR3 contains 13 residues. The DNA of the CDR3 is TGTGCCAGTAGTATTAGCGGGGCAGATACGCAGTATTTT. Its protein product is CASSISGADTQYF.

Comment on this clone: The sample holds other DNA sequences that translate to the same CDR3. The chain recombines TRBV12-5 with TRBJ1-1; TRBD1 might be the D (6 bases). Germline CDR1 reads LGHNT; CDR2 reads FRNRAP. This CDR3 contains 18 residues. V gave up 2 bases and J gave up 2 bases, with 21 bases separating them. The CDR3 nucleotides read TGTGCTAGTGGTTTGAGGTGGACGGGGGGCACCCTTAACACTGAAGCTTTCTTT. It yields the protein CASGLRWTGGTLNTEAFF.